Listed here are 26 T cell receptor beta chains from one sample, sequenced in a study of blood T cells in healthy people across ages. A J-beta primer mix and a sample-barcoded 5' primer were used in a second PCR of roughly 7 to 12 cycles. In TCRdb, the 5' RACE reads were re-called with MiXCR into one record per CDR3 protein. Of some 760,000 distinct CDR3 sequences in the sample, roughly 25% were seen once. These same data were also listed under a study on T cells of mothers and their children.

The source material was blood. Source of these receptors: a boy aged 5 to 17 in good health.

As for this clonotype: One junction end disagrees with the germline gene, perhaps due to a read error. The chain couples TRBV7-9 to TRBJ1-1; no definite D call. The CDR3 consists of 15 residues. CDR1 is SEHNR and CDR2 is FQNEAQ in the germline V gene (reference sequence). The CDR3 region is CASSLQQVLYTEALF. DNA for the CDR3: TGTGCCAGCAGCTTACAGCAGGTCCTCTACACTGAAGCTCTCTTT.

CDR3 in DNA: TGTGCCATCGGACAGGGGGTTAATTCACCCCTCCACTTT. It is translated as CAIGQGVNSPLHF. V gene TRBV10-3 combines with J gene TRBJ1-6; 10 positions match TRBD1. The CDR3 spans 13 residues. CDR1 is ENHRY and CDR2 is SYGVKD in the germline V gene. Trimming took 8 bases from V and 6 from J; bases not matched to a gene: 1.

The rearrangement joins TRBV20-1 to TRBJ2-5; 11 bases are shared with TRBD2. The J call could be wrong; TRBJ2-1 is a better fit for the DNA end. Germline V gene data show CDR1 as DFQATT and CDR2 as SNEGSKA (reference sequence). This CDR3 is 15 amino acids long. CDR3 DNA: TGCAGTGCTAGGGAGAGTAGCGGGGGGGACAATGAGCAGTTCTTC. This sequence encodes CSARESSGGDNEQFF.

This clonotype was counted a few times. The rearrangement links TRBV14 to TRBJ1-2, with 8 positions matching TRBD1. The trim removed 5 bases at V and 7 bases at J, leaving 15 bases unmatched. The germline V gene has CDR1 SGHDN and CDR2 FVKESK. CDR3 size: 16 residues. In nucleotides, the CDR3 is TGTGCCAGCAGCGACCGGACAGGGAAGGGTCTTTTTGGCTACACCTTC. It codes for CASSDRTGKGLFGYTF.

The CDR3 DNA is TGCGCCAGCAGCCCAGAGAGCGGGAGGACGTTCTTC. This encodes CASSPESGRTFF. V and J are TRBV5-1 and TRBJ2-1, with TRBD2 matching 9 bases. This CDR3 region has 12 residues. The J segment lost 15 bases and the V segment lost 4 bases, leaving 8 bases of the junction unmatched. Germline CDR1 SGHRS, CDR2 YFSETQ.

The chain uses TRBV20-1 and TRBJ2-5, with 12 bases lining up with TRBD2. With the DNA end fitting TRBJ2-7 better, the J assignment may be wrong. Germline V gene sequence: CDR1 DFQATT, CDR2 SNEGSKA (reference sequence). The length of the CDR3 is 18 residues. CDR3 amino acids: CSARSLTSGGFGGDEQYF. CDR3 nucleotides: TGCAGTGCTAGGTCGCTAACTAGCGGGGGGTTTGGCGGCGACGAGCAGTACTTC.

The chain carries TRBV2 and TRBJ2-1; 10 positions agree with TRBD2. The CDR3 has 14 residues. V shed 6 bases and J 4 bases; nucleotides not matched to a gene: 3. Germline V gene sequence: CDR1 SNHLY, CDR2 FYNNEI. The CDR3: CASRRTSGYNEQFF. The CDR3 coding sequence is TGTGCCAGCAGACGGACTAGCGGTTACAATGAGCAGTTCTTC.

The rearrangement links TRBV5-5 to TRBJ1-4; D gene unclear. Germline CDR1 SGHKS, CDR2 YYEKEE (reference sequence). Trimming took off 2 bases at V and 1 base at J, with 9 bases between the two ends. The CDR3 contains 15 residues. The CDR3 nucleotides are TGTGCCAGCAGCTTCGTTTGGGTAACTAATGAAAAACTGTTTTTT. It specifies CASSFVWVTNEKLFF.

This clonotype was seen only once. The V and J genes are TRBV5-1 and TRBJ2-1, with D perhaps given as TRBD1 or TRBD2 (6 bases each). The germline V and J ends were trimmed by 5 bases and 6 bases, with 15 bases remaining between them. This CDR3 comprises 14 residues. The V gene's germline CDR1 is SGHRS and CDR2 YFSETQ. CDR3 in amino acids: CASSWGAAGNEQFF. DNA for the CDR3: TGCGCCAGCAGTTGGGGGGCCGCGGGCAATGAGCAGTTCTTC.

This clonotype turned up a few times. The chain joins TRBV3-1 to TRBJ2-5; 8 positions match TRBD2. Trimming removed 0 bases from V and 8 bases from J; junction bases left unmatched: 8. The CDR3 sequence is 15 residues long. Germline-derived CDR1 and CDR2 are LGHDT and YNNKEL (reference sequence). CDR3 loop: CASSQDLAGGGTQYF. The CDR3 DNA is TGTGCCAGCAGCCAAGACTTGGCGGGGGGCGGAACCCAGTACTTC.

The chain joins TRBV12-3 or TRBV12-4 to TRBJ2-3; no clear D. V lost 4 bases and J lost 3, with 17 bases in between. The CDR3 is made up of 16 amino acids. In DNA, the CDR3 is TGTGCCAGCAGTTGGAACCCAGACTCATCAACAGATACGCAGTATTTT. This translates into CASSWNPDSSTDTQYF.

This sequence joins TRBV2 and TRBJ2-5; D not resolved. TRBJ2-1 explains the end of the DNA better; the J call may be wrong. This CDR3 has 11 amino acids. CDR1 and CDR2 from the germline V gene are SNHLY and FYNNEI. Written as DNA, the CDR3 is TGTGCCCCCGGAGCACACAATGAGCAGTTCTTC. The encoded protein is CAPGAHNEQFF.

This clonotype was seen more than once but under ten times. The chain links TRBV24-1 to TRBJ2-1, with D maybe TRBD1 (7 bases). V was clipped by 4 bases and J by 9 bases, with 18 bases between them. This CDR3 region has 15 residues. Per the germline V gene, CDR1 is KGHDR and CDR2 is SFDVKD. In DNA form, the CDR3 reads TGTGCCACCAGTGACAGACAGGGACTTAGTTTTGAGCAGTTCTTC. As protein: CATSDRQGLSFEQFF.

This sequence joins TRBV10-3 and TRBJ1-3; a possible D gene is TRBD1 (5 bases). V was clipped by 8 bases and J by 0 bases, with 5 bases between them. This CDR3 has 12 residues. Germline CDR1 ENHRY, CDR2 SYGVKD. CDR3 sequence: CAIGASGNTIYF. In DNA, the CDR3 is TGTGCCATCGGGGCCTCTGGAAACACCATATATTTT.

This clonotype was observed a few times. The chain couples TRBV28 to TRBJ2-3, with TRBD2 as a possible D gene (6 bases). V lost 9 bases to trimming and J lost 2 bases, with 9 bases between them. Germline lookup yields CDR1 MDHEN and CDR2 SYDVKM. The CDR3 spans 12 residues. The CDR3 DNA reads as TGTGCCAGTGTGCGGGACACAGATACGCAGTATTTT. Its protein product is CASVRDTDTQYF.

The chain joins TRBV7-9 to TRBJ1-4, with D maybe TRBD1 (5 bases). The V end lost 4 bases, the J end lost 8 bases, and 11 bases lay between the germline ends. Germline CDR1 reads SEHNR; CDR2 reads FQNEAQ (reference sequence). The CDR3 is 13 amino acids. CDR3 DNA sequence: TGTGCCAGCAGCTGGGGACTTGACGAAAAACTGTTTTTT. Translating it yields CASSWGLDEKLFF.

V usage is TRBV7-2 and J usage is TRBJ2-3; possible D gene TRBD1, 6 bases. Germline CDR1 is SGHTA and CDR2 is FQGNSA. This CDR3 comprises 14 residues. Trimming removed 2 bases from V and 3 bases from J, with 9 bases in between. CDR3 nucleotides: TGTGCCAGCAGCTTAATTAGGGGGACAGATACGCAGTATTTT. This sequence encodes CASSLIRGTDTQYF.

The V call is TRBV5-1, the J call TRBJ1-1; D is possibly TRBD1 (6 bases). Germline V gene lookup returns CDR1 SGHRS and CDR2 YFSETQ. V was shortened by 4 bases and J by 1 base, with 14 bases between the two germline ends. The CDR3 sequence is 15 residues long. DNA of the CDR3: TGCGCCAGCAGCGGAGACACGGGACAGAACACTGAAGCTTTCTTT. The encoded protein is CASSGDTGQNTEAFF.

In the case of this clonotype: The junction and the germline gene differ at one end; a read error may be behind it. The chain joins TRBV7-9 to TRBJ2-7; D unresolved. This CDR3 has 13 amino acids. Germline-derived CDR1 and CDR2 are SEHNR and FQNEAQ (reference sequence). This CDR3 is CASSSDGSYEQSF. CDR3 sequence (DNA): TGTGCCAGCAGCTCCGACGGATCCTACGAGCAGTCCTTC.

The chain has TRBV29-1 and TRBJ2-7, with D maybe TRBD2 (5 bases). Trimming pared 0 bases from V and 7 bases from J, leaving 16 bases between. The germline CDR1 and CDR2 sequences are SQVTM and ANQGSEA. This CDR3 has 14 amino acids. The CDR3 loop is CSVEDRGFSEEQYF. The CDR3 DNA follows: TGCAGCGTTGAAGATCGAGGGTTTTCAGAGGAGCAGTACTTC.

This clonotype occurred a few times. The CDR3 bases are TGTGCCAGCAGTTTAGGAGACGGATTATACAATGAGCAGTTCTTC. This sequence encodes CASSLGDGLYNEQFF. This chain uses TRBV12-3 or TRBV12-4 with TRBJ2-1; D is unresolved. The CDR3 is 15 residues long. The germline V and J ends were trimmed by 1 base and 4 bases, with 11 bases remaining between them.

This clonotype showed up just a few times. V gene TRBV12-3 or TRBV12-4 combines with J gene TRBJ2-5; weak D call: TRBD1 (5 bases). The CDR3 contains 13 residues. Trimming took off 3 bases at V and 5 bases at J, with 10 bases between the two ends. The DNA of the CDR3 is TGTGCCAGCAGTTTCCCAGGGATGGAGACCCAGTACTTC. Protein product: CASSFPGMETQYF.

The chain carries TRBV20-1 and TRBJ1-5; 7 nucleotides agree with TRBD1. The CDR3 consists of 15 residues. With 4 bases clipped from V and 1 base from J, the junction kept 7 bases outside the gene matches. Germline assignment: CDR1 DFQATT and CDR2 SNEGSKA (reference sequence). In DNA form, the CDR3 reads TGCAGTGCTACCAAGGGGGCCTTCAGCAATCAGCCCCAGCATTTT. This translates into CSATKGAFSNQPQHF.

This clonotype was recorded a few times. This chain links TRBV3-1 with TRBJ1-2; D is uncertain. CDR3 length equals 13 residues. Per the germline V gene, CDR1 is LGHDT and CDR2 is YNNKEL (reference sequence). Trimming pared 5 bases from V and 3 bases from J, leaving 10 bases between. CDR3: CASSRANDYGYTF. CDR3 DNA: TGTGCCAGCAGCAGGGCCAATGACTATGGCTACACCTTC.

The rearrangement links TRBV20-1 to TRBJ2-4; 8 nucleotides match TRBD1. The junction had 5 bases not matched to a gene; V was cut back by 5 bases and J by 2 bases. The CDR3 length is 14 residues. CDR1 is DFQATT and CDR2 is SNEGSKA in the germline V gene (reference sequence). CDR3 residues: CSAQDRVSKNIQYF. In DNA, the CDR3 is TGCAGTGCTCAGGACAGGGTCTCCAAAAACATTCAGTACTTC.

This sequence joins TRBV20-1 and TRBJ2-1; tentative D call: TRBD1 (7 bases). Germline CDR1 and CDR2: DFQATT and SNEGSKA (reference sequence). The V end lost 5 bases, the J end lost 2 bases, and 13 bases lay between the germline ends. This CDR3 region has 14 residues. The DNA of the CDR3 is TGCAGTGCTCCGGAGGGGGCAACCTACAATGAGCAGTTCTTC. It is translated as CSAPEGATYNEQFF.